The 32 T cell receptor beta chains below all came from one sample that was sequenced in a study of blood T cell repertoires in COVID-19. Data came from immunoSEQ multiplex PCR; TCRdb stores just in-frame clones and leaves some out. This repertoire shows around 170,000 clones, more than 70% found once; its top ten account for 2.5% to 3.5%. Sequenced: peripheral blood. These TCRs come from a man aged 60 to 69 with acute or convalescent COVID-19.

This sequence joins TRBV7-2 and TRBJ1-6, with TRBD1 as a possible D gene (6 bases). The length of the CDR3 is 15 residues. Germline V lookup: CDR1 SGHTA, CDR2 FQGNSA. V shed 5 bases and J shed 7 bases, with 15 bases lying between them. CDR3: CASSPQWGPNSPLHF. The CDR3 DNA sequence: TGTGCCAGCAGCCCCCAGTGGGGGCCAAATTCACCCCTCCACTTT.

The CDR3 DNA follows: TGTGCCACCAGCACCGGACCGGGAGGAAATGAGCAGTTCTTC. This gives the protein CATSTGPGGNEQFF. The chain links TRBV15 to TRBJ2-1, with TRBD2 matching over 7 bases. The J segment lost 7 bases and the V segment lost 4 bases, leaving 7 bases of the junction unmatched. CDR3 size: 14 residues. Germline assignment: CDR1 LNHNV and CDR2 YYDKDF (reference sequence).

The rearrangement links TRBV5-1 to TRBJ2-6, with D perhaps matching TRBD2 (5 bases). The CDR3 is 19 amino acids. Germline CDR1 is SGHRS and CDR2 is YFSETQ. V was pared by 2 bases and J by 0 bases, with 18 bases between. CDR3 residues: CASSFGPPGGTSGANVLTF. The CDR3 DNA reads TGCGCCAGCAGCTTCGGCCCACCAGGAGGAACCTCTGGGGCCAACGTCCTGACTTTC. Combining the CDR3 with reference TRBV5-1 and TRBJ2-6 gives the whole variable domain KAGVTQTPRYLIKTRGQQVTLSCSPISGHRSVSWYQQTPGQGLQFLFEYFSETQRNKGNFPGRFSGRQFSNSRSEMNVSTLELGDSALYLCASSFGPPGGTSGANVLTFGAGSRLTVL.

The V and J genes are TRBV18 and TRBJ2-3, with 12 bases fitting TRBD2. V dropped 2 bases and J dropped 2; count of bases not matched to a gene: 5. The CDR3 has 17 residues. Looked up from germline, CDR1 is KGHSH and CDR2 is LQKENI. CDR3 sequence reads: CASSPVTSGRNTDTQYF. In DNA form, the CDR3 reads TGTGCCAGCTCACCAGTGACTAGCGGGAGAAACACAGATACGCAGTATTTT.

This clone appeared once. The rearrangement joins TRBV4-1 to TRBJ1-4, with D uncertain. Between the trimmed V and J ends, which lost 2 bases and 8 bases, there was a span of 9 bases. The CDR3 sequence is 13 residues long. The V gene's germline CDR1 is MGHRA and CDR2 YSYEKL. CDR3 loop: CASSQSAAEKLFF. CDR3 DNA sequence: TGCGCCAGCAGCCAATCGGCAGCGGAAAAACTGTTTTTT.

The chain links TRBV2 to TRBJ2-3, with a weak D call TRBD2 (7 bases). The germline V and J ends were trimmed by 10 bases and 3 bases, with 20 bases remaining between them. CDR3 size: 15 residues. Germline lookup yields CDR1 SNHLY and CDR2 FYNNEI. The DNA for the CDR3 is TGTGCCACCCTGGGGGGGGCCCAAACAACAGATACGCAGTATTTT. Translating gives CATLGGAQTTDTQYF.

The sample holds a few counts of this clone. The CDR3 protein is CASSPSAALADTQYF. The CDR3 nucleotides read TGTGCCAGCAGCCCCTCCGCTGCCCTAGCAGATACGCAGTATTTT. The chain employs TRBV3-1 (or the pseudogene TRBV3-2) and TRBJ2-3; D remains unclear. V was shortened by 4 bases and J by 4 bases, with 15 bases between the two germline ends. The V gene's germline CDR1 is LGHDT and CDR2 YNNKEL (reference sequence). The CDR3 extends over 15 amino acids.

The rearrangement joins TRBV7-3 to TRBJ2-3, with TRBD2 matching 13 bases. This CDR3 has 17 residues. The junction had 6 bases not matched to a gene; V was cut back by 4 bases and J by 2 bases. Germline V gives CDR1 SGHTA, CDR2 FQGTGA. DNA of the CDR3: TGTGCCAGCAGCTCGCGGACTAGCGGGGGCCCCACAGATACGCAGTATTTT. Protein product: CASSSRTSGGPTDTQYF.

This clone was seen just once. The chain recombines TRBV9 with TRBJ2-2, with TRBD1 as a possible D gene (5 bases). Trimming removed 2 bases from V and 6 bases from J, with 17 bases in between. Germline CDR1 reads SGDLS; CDR2 reads YYNGEE. This CDR3 comprises 16 residues. CDR3 bases: TGTGCCAGCAGCGTGCAGAACCGTTTAGGGGCCGGGGAGCTGTTTTTT. Translating it yields CASSVQNRLGAGELFF.

This clone has only one observation. V and J are TRBV18 and TRBJ2-7; 10 positions match TRBD1. The V gene's germline CDR1 is KGHSH and CDR2 LQKENI. This CDR3 has 17 residues. V was clipped by 3 bases and J by 5 bases; unmatched bases: 13. CDR3 sequence (DNA): TGTGCCAGCTCACCGCTGGGAACCGGGACAGGGGCCCACGAGCAGTACTTC. Its protein product is CASSPLGTGTGAHEQYF.

The V call is TRBV24-1, the J call TRBJ2-1; maybe TRBD1 (5 bases). Germline CDR1 is KGHDR and CDR2 is SFDVKD. The CDR3 has 14 amino acids. Trimming removed 3 bases at V and 7 bases at J, with 12 bases between. The CDR3 DNA sequence: TGTGCCACCAGTGATGGGGCAGTTTTGAATGAGCAGTTCTTC. Its protein is CATSDGAVLNEQFF.

V usage is TRBV5-1 and J usage is TRBJ1-2; tentatively, D is TRBD1 (6 bases). This CDR3 has 14 amino acids. The V end lost 0 bases, the J end lost 3 bases, and 9 bases lay between the germline ends. CDR1 and CDR2 from the germline V gene are SGHRS and YFSETQ. The CDR3 bases are TGCGCCAGCAGCTTGGGGACAGCCTACTATGGCTACACCTTC. It encodes CASSLGTAYYGYTF.

This clone is a singleton in its sample. V is TRBV18 and J is TRBJ1-2; perhaps TRBD1 as D (5 bases). Germline CDR1 is KGHSH and CDR2 is LQKENI. CDR3 length: 15 amino acids. V lost 3 bases, J lost 2 bases, and 13 bases lay in between. This chain's CDR3 is CASSPPAQGNYGYTF. Here the CDR3 DNA reads TGTGCCAGCTCACCCCCCGCCCAGGGAAACTATGGCTACACCTTC. Filled out from reference TRBV18 and TRBJ1-2, the complete variable domain reads NAGVMQNPRHLVRRRGQEARLRCSPMKGHSHVYWYRQLPEEGLKFMVYLQKENIIDESGMPKERFSAEFPKEGPSILRIQQVVRGDSAAYFCASSPPAQGNYGYTFGSGTRLTVV.

V and J are TRBV7-9 and TRBJ2-3, with 8 bases identical to TRBD2. V lost 3 bases, J lost 6 bases, and 5 bases stayed unmatched. The CDR3 is made up of 14 amino acids. In germline, CDR1 is SEHNR, CDR2 FQNEAQ (reference sequence). The CDR3 nucleotides are TGTGCCAGCAGCTTGAGCGGGGGTGCGGATACGCAGTATTTT. Translation gives CASSLSGGADTQYF.

The gene calls are TRBV7-6 and TRBJ2-7, with D tentatively TRBD1 (5 bases). With 1 base removed from V and 4 bases from J, the gap between germline ends came to 11 bases. Germline assignment: CDR1 SGHVS and CDR2 FNYEAQ. CDR3 length: 14 residues. The CDR3 DNA sequence: TGTGCCAGCAGCTTAGGGGGCAGAGATTACGAGCAGTACTTC. Its protein is CASSLGGRDYEQYF. The full variable domain, in which reference TRBV7-6 and TRBJ2-7 provide the parts outside the CDR3, is GAGVSQSPRYKVTKRGQDVALRCDPISGHVSLYWYRQALGQGPEFLTYFNYEAQQDKSGLPNDRFSAERPEGSISTLTIQRTEQRDSAMYRCASSLGGRDYEQYFGPGTRLTVT.

With respect to this clone: At one end the junction does not follow the germline gene, possibly because of a read error. This chain uses TRBV6-2 or TRBV6-3 with TRBJ2-7, with D maybe TRBD2 (6 bases). The CDR3 runs 14 residues. The germline CDR1 and CDR2 sequences are MNHEY and SVGEGT. The DNA of the CDR3 is TGTGCCAGCAGTTATGGAGGGGCGTCCTCCGAGCAGTACTTC. Translated, it gives CASSYGGASSEQYF.

The chain couples TRBV24-1 to TRBJ2-2; 7 nucleotides line up with TRBD1. CDR1 is KGHDR, CDR2 SFDVKD, per germline. With V trimmed by 3 bases and J by 6 bases, 9 bases remained unmatched. The CDR3 sequence is 16 residues long. CDR3 DNA sequence: TGTGCCACCAGTGATGAACAGGGGTTGAGGGCCGGGGAGCTGTTTTTT. Amino acids: CATSDEQGLRAGELFF.

This chain links TRBV5-1 with TRBJ1-2; tentative D call: TRBD1 (6 bases). Germline CDR1 is SGHRS and CDR2 is YFSETQ. This CDR3 region has 13 residues. The ends were cut back, 2 bases at V and 7 bases at J, with 12 bases in the middle. CDR3 in amino acids: CASSFDRLGGYTF. CDR3 sequence (DNA): TGCGCCAGCAGCTTCGACAGGTTGGGTGGCTACACCTTC.

The rearrangement links TRBV19 to TRBJ1-1; a weak D match, TRBD1 (5 bases). Germline values: CDR1 LNHDA, CDR2 SQIVND (reference sequence). The CDR3 runs to 13 residues. V lost 10 bases and J lost 4, with 16 bases in between. CDR3 residues: CATHLQAGTEAFF. In DNA, the CDR3 is TGTGCCACTCACTTACAGGCCGGCACTGAAGCTTTCTTT.

The rearrangement links TRBV7-9 to TRBJ2-7, with D uncertain. Germline V gives CDR1 SEHNR, CDR2 FQNEAQ (reference sequence). The CDR3 totals 14 residues. The V end was cut by 1 base, the J end by 4 bases, with 11 bases between. The CDR3 is CASSLGVSGYEQYF. CDR3 sequence (DNA): TGTGCCAGCAGCTTAGGAGTGTCCGGTTACGAGCAGTACTTC.

V gene TRBV5-4 combines with J gene TRBJ1-2, with D possibly matching TRBD1 (5 bases). This CDR3 has 14 residues. The germline V and J ends were trimmed by 4 bases and 7 bases, with 17 bases remaining between them. Germline CDR1 and CDR2: SGHNT and YYREEE (reference sequence). The CDR3 nucleotides read TGTGCCAGCAGCCCTACGGAGGGGAGATCTGGCTACACCTTC. It yields the protein CASSPTEGRSGYTF.

The gene calls are TRBV6-5 and TRBJ1-4, with D possibly TRBD1 on 6 matching bases. The V gene lost 8 bases and the J gene lost 6 bases, with 16 bases spanning the gap. The CDR3 runs to 14 residues. Germline values: CDR1 MNHEY, CDR2 SVGAGI. CDR3 nucleotide sequence: TGTGCCAGCTCCAAAGGGGACAATGATGAAAAACTGTTTTTT. Its translation: CASSKGDNDEKLFF.

This chain uses TRBV27 with TRBJ1-2, with D possibly being TRBD1 (5 bases). Germline assignment: CDR1 MNHEY and CDR2 SMNVEV (reference sequence). CDR3 length equals 13 residues. V lost 3 bases and J lost 2, with 7 bases in between. The CDR3 spells CASSFQGNYGYTF. CDR3 nucleotides: TGTGCCAGCAGTTTCCAGGGCAACTATGGCTACACCTTC.

The J gene is TRBJ2-1, the V gene TRBV7-9; TRBD1 matches at 7 bases. V shed 5 bases, J shed 6 bases, and the junction held 4 bases outside the gene matches. From germline, CDR1 is SEHNR and CDR2 FQNEAQ (reference sequence). The CDR3 has 13 residues. CDR3 residues: CASSLTGINEQFF. DNA of the CDR3: TGTGCCAGCAGCCTGACAGGGATCAATGAGCAGTTCTTC.

The chain has TRBV19 and TRBJ1-1; D uncertain. The CDR3 sequence is 15 residues long. Trimming stripped 1 base from V and 0 bases from J, with 9 bases between. Germline loops: CDR1 LNHDA, CDR2 SQIVND (reference sequence). CDR3 in DNA: TGTGCCAGTAGTATAGGCGGCAACCTGAACACTGAAGCTTTCTTT. This sequence encodes CASSIGGNLNTEAFF.

This clone was observed a few times. The rearrangement joins TRBV11-2 to TRBJ1-1; 7 bases are a match to TRBD1. Germline V gene lookup returns CDR1 SGHAT and CDR2 FQNNGV. V trimming: 3 bases; J trimming: 0 bases; junction bases outside the gene matches: 4. The length of the CDR3 is 15 residues. Written as DNA, the CDR3 is TGTGCCAGCAGCTTCTGGGACAGAATGAACACTGAAGCTTTCTTT. This encodes CASSFWDRMNTEAFF.

The chain couples TRBV6-2 or TRBV6-3 to TRBJ1-2; tentatively, D is TRBD1 (6 bases). The CDR3 spans 14 residues. V was pared by 8 bases and J by 3 bases, with 16 bases between. The germline gives CDR1 MNHEY, CDR2 SVGEGT. The CDR3 DNA reads as TGTGCCAGCGGCCGGAACAGGGAGTACTATGGCTACACCTTC. It yields the protein CASGRNREYYGYTF.

The rearrangement links TRBV18 to TRBJ1-5; no reliable D call. V shed 1 base and J shed 2 bases, with 6 bases lying between them. In germline, CDR1 is KGHSH, CDR2 LQKENI. The CDR3 is made up of 14 amino acids. The CDR3 DNA reads TGTGCCAGCTCACCACGGGCCGGCAATCAGCCCCAGCATTTT. It is translated as CASSPRAGNQPQHF.

The V call is TRBV5-5, the J call TRBJ2-3; weak D call: TRBD2 (5 bases). The V end was cut by 2 bases, the J end by 3 bases, with 7 bases between. Germline V gene sequence: CDR1 SGHKS, CDR2 YYEKEE (reference sequence). CDR3 length: 13 amino acids. The chain's CDR3 is CASSLSGTDTQYF. Here the CDR3 DNA reads TGTGCCAGCAGCTTATCGGGGACAGATACGCAGTATTTT.

This sequence joins TRBV6-5 and TRBJ1-4, with 7 bases identical to TRBD1. After removal of 5 bases from V and 7 bases from J, the junction contained 10 bases not matched to a gene. From germline, CDR1 is MNHEY and CDR2 SVGAGI. The CDR3 is made up of 15 amino acids. The CDR3 sequence is CASSTRQGTLEKLFF. CDR3 nucleotide sequence: TGTGCCAGCAGTACTCGACAGGGAACACTTGAAAAACTGTTTTTT.

The chain employs TRBV12-3 or TRBV12-4 and TRBJ2-7; 11 nucleotides align to TRBD1. The CDR3 length is 13 residues. The junction had 2 bases not matched to a gene; V was cut back by 6 bases and J by 4 bases. The CDR3 loop reads CASSWDRGYEQYF. CDR3 in DNA: TGTGCCAGCAGCTGGGACAGGGGGTACGAGCAGTACTTC.

In its sample, this clone was seen a few times. CDR3 protein: CASSIGGQGGNEQYF. As DNA, the CDR3 is TGTGCCAGTAGTATTGGAGGACAGGGAGGAAACGAGCAGTACTTC. The V gene is TRBV19, the J gene TRBJ2-7, with 8 bases lining up with TRBD1. Germline trimming cut 3 bases from V and 5 bases from J; bases unmatched to any gene: 9. The CDR3 has 15 amino acids. Germline V lookup: CDR1 LNHDA, CDR2 SQIVND (reference sequence).